These 12 T cell receptor beta chains were sequenced from one sample in a study of cytomegalovirus exposure and HLA in healthy donors. In the PCR, 60 Vbeta and 13 Jbeta primers were used. TCRdb keeps only in-frame clones here, not all; method: immunoSEQ multiplex PCR. This table holds more than 65,000 clones, about 78% found once. The material sequenced was PBMCs. These receptors were taken from a man younger than 35 in good health and CMV-seropositive.

This chain connects TRBV13 to TRBJ2-6; 10 nucleotides align to TRBD1. J gave up 3 bases and V 4 bases, and 3 bases lay outside the gene matches. The CDR3 spans 16 residues. Germline loops: CDR1 PRHDT, CDR2 FYEKMQ (reference sequence). In DNA form, the CDR3 reads TGTGCCAGCAGCTCGGACAGGGGGTTTGGGGCCAACGTCCTGACTTTC. It encodes CASSSDRGFGANVLTF.

The V and J genes are TRBV5-1 and TRBJ1-1; D might be TRBD1 (5 bases). V gave up 0 bases and J gave up 7 bases, with 13 bases separating them. This CDR3 is 14 amino acids long. CDR1 SGHRS and CDR2 YFSETQ come from the germline V gene. The CDR3 region has the DNA TGCGCCAGCAGCTTGGTTGGACAATTCGATGAAGCTTTCTTT. Translated, it gives CASSLVGQFDEAFF. The complete variable domain, with remaining parts taken from reference TRBV5-1 and TRBJ1-1, reads KAGVTQTPRYLIKTRGQQVTLSCSPISGHRSVSWYQQTPGQGLQFLFEYFSETQRNKGNFPGRFSGRQFSNSRSEMNVSTLELGDSALYLCASSLVGQFDEAFFGQGTRLTVV.

V usage is TRBV7-6 and J usage is TRBJ2-1; 7 positions match TRBD1. The CDR3 runs to 14 residues. With 4 bases clipped from V and 7 bases from J, the junction kept 7 bases outside the gene matches. Germline-derived CDR1 and CDR2 are SGHVS and FNYEAQ. This CDR3 is CASSSIDRANEQFF. The CDR3 DNA reads as TGTGCCAGCAGCTCGATAGACAGGGCAAATGAGCAGTTCTTC.

The chain joins TRBV29-1 to TRBJ2-7, with a weak D call TRBD2 (5 bases). The CDR3 contains 16 residues. V lost 6 bases to trimming and J lost 0 bases, with 21 bases between them. Germline V gene lookup returns CDR1 SQVTM and CDR2 ANQGSEA. In DNA, the CDR3 is TGCAGCGTGAGCGGTCCCGATGGAAAGAGCTCCTACGAGCAGTACTTC. This sequence encodes CSVSGPDGKSSYEQYF.

The chain links TRBV5-1 to TRBJ1-5; tentative D call: TRBD1 (5 bases). The CDR3 loop spans 15 amino acids. Between the trimmed V and J ends, which lost 2 bases and 0 bases, there was a span of 9 bases. The germline CDR1 and CDR2 sequences are SGHRS and YFSETQ. CDR3 sequence reads: CASSFDGHSNQPQHF. CDR3 nucleotide sequence: TGCGCCAGCAGCTTTGACGGACATAGCAATCAGCCCCAGCATTTT.

The V gene is TRBV25-1, the J gene TRBJ2-5; possible D gene TRBD2, 6 bases. The CDR3 extends over 14 amino acids. The V gene's germline CDR1 is MGHDK and CDR2 SYGVNS. Trimming stripped 4 bases from V and 1 base from J, with 10 bases between. The CDR3 DNA sequence: TGTGCCAGCAGTGTTCGGGGGTTCCAAGAGACCCAGTACTTC. Its translation is CASSVRGFQETQYF.

The chain carries TRBV7-9 and TRBJ2-7; D is perhaps TRBD2 (5 bases). This CDR3 region has 16 residues. Germline V gives CDR1 SEHNR, CDR2 FQNEAQ (reference sequence). With 5 bases removed from V and 4 bases from J, the gap between germline ends came to 21 bases. The CDR3 sequence is CASSPTGNYIIYEQYF. In DNA form, the CDR3 reads TGTGCCAGCAGCCCAACCGGGAATTACATAATATACGAGCAGTACTTC.

The V gene is TRBV6-1, the J gene TRBJ2-7, with 7 bases matching TRBD2. The CDR3 runs to 13 residues. Germline V gene sequence: CDR1 MNHNS, CDR2 SASEGT. V dropped 8 bases and J dropped 1; count of bases not matched to a gene: 5. The CDR3 DNA is TGTGCCAGCTCGCGGGGGTTGTCCTACGAGCAGTACTTC. Translation: CASSRGLSYEQYF.

This sequence joins TRBV5-1 and TRBJ1-1, with D uncertain. The CDR3 sequence is 13 residues long. CDR1 SGHRS and CDR2 YFSETQ come from the germline V gene. V was clipped by 7 bases and J by 1 base, with 11 bases between them. The CDR3 sequence is CASSNSGNTEAFF. In nucleotides, the CDR3 is TGCGCCAGCTCTAACAGCGGGAACACTGAAGCTTTCTTT.

CDR3: CASSGRGARETQYF. DNA of the CDR3: TGTGCCAGCAGCGGGAGGGGTGCGCGGGAGACCCAGTACTTC. The V gene is TRBV13, the J gene TRBJ2-5; 7 bases are a match to TRBD2. CDR1 is PRHDT, CDR2 FYEKMQ, per germline (reference sequence). The CDR3 loop spans 14 amino acids. Losses at the gene ends were 5 bases for V and 5 bases for J; bases not matched to a gene: 8.

The chain carries TRBV5-1 and TRBJ2-7; tentative D call: TRBD2 (5 bases). The CDR3 runs 12 residues. The V and J ends lost 0 bases and 6 bases respectively, with 7 bases between them. Germline V CDR1 and CDR2: SGHRS, YFSETQ. Here the CDR3 reads CASSLVAGEQYF. The CDR3 bases are TGCGCCAGCAGCTTGGTCGCGGGCGAGCAGTACTTC.

The chain couples TRBV7-9 to TRBJ1-1; D is uncertain. The CDR3 contains 15 residues. The germline gives CDR1 SEHNR, CDR2 FQNEAQ (reference sequence). Between the trimmed V and J ends, which lost 1 base and 1 base, there was a span of 10 bases. This CDR3 reads CASSLGGRRNTEAFF. CDR3 DNA: TGTGCCAGCAGCTTAGGAGGAAGGCGGAACACTGAAGCTTTCTTT.